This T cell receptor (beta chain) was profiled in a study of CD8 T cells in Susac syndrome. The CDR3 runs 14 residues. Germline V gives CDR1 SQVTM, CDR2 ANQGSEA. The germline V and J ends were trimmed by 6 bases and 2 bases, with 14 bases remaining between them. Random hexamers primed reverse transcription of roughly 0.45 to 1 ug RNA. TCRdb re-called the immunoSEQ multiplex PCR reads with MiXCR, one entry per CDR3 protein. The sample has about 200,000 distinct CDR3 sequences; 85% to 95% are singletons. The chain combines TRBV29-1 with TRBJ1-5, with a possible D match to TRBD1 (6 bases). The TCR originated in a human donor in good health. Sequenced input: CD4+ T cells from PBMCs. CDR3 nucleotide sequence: TGCAGCGTCAAAGGGGGAGACGGCAATCAGCCCCAGCATTTT. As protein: CSVKGGDGNQPQHF. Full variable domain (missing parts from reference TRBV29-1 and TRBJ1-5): SAVISQKPSRDICQRGTSLTIQCQVDSQVTMMFWYRQQPGQSLTLIATANQGSEATYESGFVIDKFPISRPNLTFSTLTVSNMSPEDSSIYLCSVKGGDGNQPQHFGDGTRLSIL.